The 22 T cell receptor beta chains in this list originate from one sample, sequenced in a study of T cell responses to AZD1222 COVID-19 vaccine. Using immunoSEQ multiplex PCR, the repertoire was profiled, and TCRdb retains in-frame clones only, with some absent. The repertoire consists of roughly 100,000 clones, with about 93% occurring once and the leading ten covering 2% to 2.5%. Sequenced material: peripheral blood, taken on day 0 of AZD1222 vaccination. These receptors were collected from an adult in good health.

The chain combines TRBV12-3 or TRBV12-4 with TRBJ1-1; D not resolved. The CDR3 runs 12 residues. Trimming pared 3 bases from V and 9 bases from J, leaving 11 bases between. The CDR3 coding sequence is TGTGCCAGCAGTTTCCCGACACTCCAAGCTTTCTTT. Its protein product is CASSFPTLQAFF.

This clone was picked up one time. This chain links TRBV7-3 with TRBJ1-2, with D uncertain. Germline CDR1 and CDR2: SGHTA and FQGTGA. There are 13 residues in the CDR3. V dropped 2 bases and J dropped 2 bases, with 6 bases sitting between them. CDR3 in DNA: TGTGCCAGCAGCTTAGATGGGAACTATGGCTACACCTTC. Amino acids: CASSLDGNYGYTF.

This chain's CDR3 is CASSPGQGDEQYF. In DNA, the CDR3 is TGTGCCAGCAGCCCGGGACAGGGCGACGAGCAGTACTTC. V usage is TRBV6-5 and J usage is TRBJ2-7; 9 bases match TRBD1. V shed 6 bases, J shed 5 bases, and the junction held 5 bases outside the gene matches. Germline CDR1 and CDR2: MNHEY and SVGAGI. The CDR3 loop spans 13 amino acids.

The chain couples TRBV4-1 to TRBJ2-5, with a possible D match to TRBD1 (6 bases). This CDR3 comprises 13 residues. The germline V and J ends were trimmed by 2 bases and 2 bases, with 6 bases remaining between them. Germline loops: CDR1 MGHRA, CDR2 YSYEKL. CDR3 DNA: TGCGCCAGCAGCCAACAGGGGCAAGAGACCCAGTACTTC. It is translated as CASSQQGQETQYF.

The J gene is TRBJ1-4, the V gene TRBV5-1; a possible D gene is TRBD1 (6 bases). V lost 4 bases to trimming and J lost 5 bases, with 9 bases between them. CDR1 SGHRS and CDR2 YFSETQ come from the germline V gene. CDR3 length: 13 residues. The CDR3 region is CASSRDTNEKLFF. The CDR3 DNA sequence: TGCGCCAGCAGCAGGGACACGAATGAAAAACTGTTTTTT. The whole variable domain, filled in from reference TRBV5-1 and TRBJ1-4, reads KAGVTQTPRYLIKTRGQQVTLSCSPISGHRSVSWYQQTPGQGLQFLFEYFSETQRNKGNFPGRFSGRQFSNSRSEMNVSTLELGDSALYLCASSRDTNEKLFFGSGTQLSVL.

J is TRBJ1-1 and V is TRBV21-1. TRBV21-1 is listed as a pseudogene. The CDR3 loop spans 14 amino acids. CDR3 bases: TGTGCCAGCAAATGCCCGGAAATGAACACTGAAGCTTTCTTT. Its translation: CASKCPEMNTEAFF.

The CDR3, as DNA: TGTGCCAGCAGTGAACGGGGGGGCTCTGGAAACACCATATATTTT. Translation: CASSERGGSGNTIYF. The chain recombines TRBV6-1 with TRBJ1-3, with a tentative D call TRBD1 (5 bases). This CDR3 spans 15 amino acids. V was shortened by 2 bases and J by 0 bases, with 8 bases between the two germline ends. The germline gives CDR1 MNHNS, CDR2 SASEGT.

V is TRBV4-1 and J is TRBJ1-1; 9 bases fit TRBD1. This CDR3 has 16 residues. Germline assignment: CDR1 MGHRA and CDR2 YSYEKL. Germline trimming cut 4 bases from V and 5 bases from J; bases unmatched to any gene: 11. The CDR3 bases are TGCGCCAGCAGCCTATATAGAGGGACAGGGAGGACTGAAGCTTTCTTT. Encoded protein: CASSLYRGTGRTEAFF.

This chain uses TRBV5-1 with TRBJ1-6; TRBD1 matches 9 bases. Germline trimming cut 2 bases from V and 12 bases from J; bases unmatched to any gene: 12. Germline CDR1 and CDR2: SGHRS and YFSETQ. This CDR3 region has 16 residues. The CDR3 DNA follows: TGCGCCAGCAGCTTAGGGACAGGGAACGGCCTTAAACCCCTCCACTTT. Translated, it gives CASSLGTGNGLKPLHF.

The V call is TRBV7-2, the J call TRBJ1-2; no reliable D call. The CDR3 is made up of 12 amino acids. Germline V lookup: CDR1 SGHTA, CDR2 FQGNSA. Trimming removed 2 bases at V and 6 bases at J, with 7 bases between. The CDR3 spells CASSLRVNGYTF. The CDR3 DNA follows: TGTGCCAGCAGCTTACGTGTAAATGGCTACACCTTC.

V gene TRBV30 combines with J gene TRBJ2-7; D is possibly TRBD1 or TRBD2 (5 bases each). Trimming removed 0 bases from V and 6 bases from J, with 18 bases in between. The CDR3 covers 15 residues. Germline assignment: CDR1 GTSNPN and CDR2 SVGIG (reference sequence). CDR3: CAWSVPRQRGAEQYF. The DNA for the CDR3 is TGTGCCTGGAGTGTACCTCGACAGCGAGGGGCCGAGCAGTACTTC.

In nucleotides, the CDR3 is TGTGCCAGCAGCTTAGAGTCCAGGGGGTCTTCACCCCTCCACTTT. Amino acids: CASSLESRGSSPLHF. The chain employs TRBV7-6 and TRBJ1-6; 7 bases align to TRBD1. CDR1 SGHVS and CDR2 FNYEAQ come from the germline V gene. CDR3 length: 15 amino acids. V shed 1 base and J 9 bases; nucleotides not matched to a gene: 6.

This clone has a single count. The genes are TRBV28 and TRBJ1-5, with D unclear. This CDR3 is 13 amino acids long. V lost 5 bases, J lost 2 bases, and 7 bases lay in between. Germline values: CDR1 MDHEN, CDR2 SYDVKM. Here the CDR3 reads CASSDVGNQPQHF. DNA of the CDR3: TGTGCCAGCAGTGACGTTGGCAATCAGCCCCAGCATTTT. Supplemented by reference TRBV28 and TRBJ1-5, the full variable domain reads DVKVTQSSRYLVKRTGEKVFLECVQDMDHENMFWYRQDPGLGLRLIYFSYDVKMKEKGDIPEGYSVSREKKERFSLILESASTNQTSMYLCASSDVGNQPQHFGDGTRLSIL.

The chain employs TRBV2 and TRBJ1-2, with 7 bases identical to TRBD1. Germline V gene data show CDR1 as SNHLY and CDR2 as FYNNEI. J was trimmed by 4 bases and V by 6 bases; bases with no gene match: 5. CDR3 length: 13 amino acids. The CDR3 DNA reads as TGTGCCAGCAGGTCCGGGACAGTCTATGGCTACACCTTC. It yields the protein CASRSGTVYGYTF. The full variable domain, its missing parts supplied by reference TRBV2 and TRBJ1-2, is EPEVTQTPSHQVTQMGQEVILRCVPISNHLYFYWYRQILGQKVEFLVSFYNNEISEKSEIFDDQFSVERPDGSNFTLKIRSTKLEDSAMYFCASRSGTVYGYTFGSGTRLTVV.

The V and J genes are TRBV4-1 and TRBJ2-3; possible D gene TRBD2, 5 bases. The CDR3 runs 15 residues. The germline V gene encodes CDR1 MGHRA and CDR2 YSYEKL. V was clipped by 1 base and J by 0 bases, with 8 bases between them. The CDR3 loop is CASSQVPGSTDTQYF. CDR3 coding DNA: TGCGCCAGCAGCCAAGTTCCGGGGAGCACAGATACGCAGTATTTT.

The chain uses TRBV6-5 and TRBJ1-6; a weak D match, TRBD1 (5 bases). Per germline, CDR1 MNHEY and CDR2 SVGAGI. V was pared by 2 bases and J by 8 bases, with 13 bases between. The CDR3 loop spans 15 amino acids. As DNA, the CDR3 is TGTGCCAGCAGTTACGGGGGGACCCTGGATTCACCCCTCCACTTT. It encodes CASSYGGTLDSPLHF.

The rearrangement uses TRBV6-5 and TRBJ2-1, with unresolved D. The CDR3 is made up of 15 amino acids. V was trimmed by 2 bases and J by 0 bases, leaving 8 bases between them. CDR1 and CDR2 (germline): MNHEY, SVGAGI. The CDR3 loop is CASSYRESSYNEQFF. CDR3 in DNA: TGTGCCAGCAGTTACAGGGAAAGCTCCTACAATGAGCAGTTCTTC.

This chain joins TRBV28 and TRBJ1-3; a weak D match, TRBD1 (6 bases). Germline CDR1 and CDR2: MDHEN and SYDVKM. CDR3 length: 17 residues. Trimming pared 6 bases from V and 1 base from J, leaving 19 bases between. The CDR3 is CASRNWAYRGSGNTIYF. CDR3 in DNA: TGTGCCAGCAGGAACTGGGCGTATAGGGGGTCTGGAAACACCATATATTTT.

This sequence joins TRBV7-3 and TRBJ2-1; D not resolved. The CDR3 is made up of 13 amino acids. Germline assignment: CDR1 SGHTA and CDR2 FQGTGA. The ends were cut back, 2 bases at V and 6 bases at J, with 8 bases in the middle. The CDR3 reads CASSLPQINEQFF. In nucleotides, the CDR3 is TGTGCCAGCAGCTTACCGCAAATCAATGAGCAGTTCTTC.

This clone came up once. This chain joins TRBV5-1 and TRBJ1-1; 7 positions agree with TRBD1. J was trimmed by 9 bases and V by 0 bases; bases with no gene match: 11. Germline CDR1 SGHRS, CDR2 YFSETQ. This CDR3 comprises 15 residues. CDR3 sequence: CASSLGPGGSLQAFF. For the CDR3, the DNA is TGCGCCAGCAGCTTGGGCCCAGGGGGAAGCCTTCAAGCTTTCTTT. The complete variable domain, with remaining parts taken from reference TRBV5-1 and TRBJ1-1, reads KAGVTQTPRYLIKTRGQQVTLSCSPISGHRSVSWYQQTPGQGLQFLFEYFSETQRNKGNFPGRFSGRQFSNSRSEMNVSTLELGDSALYLCASSLGPGGSLQAFFGQGTRLTVV.

CDR3 in DNA: TGCGCCAGCAGCCAAGACGGGGGAGGGTTGAACACTGAAGCTTTCTTT. The encoded protein is CASSQDGGGLNTEAFF. V and J are TRBV4-3 and TRBJ1-1, with D possibly TRBD1 on 5 matching bases. From germline, CDR1 is LGHNA and CDR2 YSLEER. This CDR3 is built from 16 residues. The germline V and J ends were trimmed by 0 bases and 0 bases, with 11 bases remaining between them.

The gene calls are TRBV6-5 and TRBJ2-5; D is uncertain. Germline lookup yields CDR1 MNHEY and CDR2 SVGAGI. V was cut by 8 bases and J by 2 bases, with 15 bases left in between. CDR3 size: 14 residues. In DNA, the CDR3 is TGTGCCAGCTCTATCAACCTATTACAAGAGACCCAGTACTTC. As protein: CASSINLLQETQYF.